What follows are 18 T cell receptor beta chains derived from one specimen sequenced in a study of blood T cell repertoires in COVID-19. Profiling relied on immunoSEQ multiplex PCR, and the TCRdb table lists in-frame clones only, not all of them. The table shows 97,000 or so clones, with roughly 87% occurring only once. The sample taken for sequencing was peripheral blood. The origin of the receptors is a woman aged 50 to 60 with COVID-19, enrolled during active disease.

The gene calls are TRBV4-1 and TRBJ2-7, with D perhaps TRBD2 (6 bases). Germline CDR1 and CDR2: MGHRA and YSYEKL. The CDR3 contains 16 residues. V was cut by 0 bases and J by 2 bases, with 14 bases left in between. CDR3 sequence reads: CASSQERDVRTYEQYF. The CDR3 coding sequence is TGCGCCAGCAGCCAAGAGCGGGATGTTAGAACCTACGAGCAGTACTTC.

This clone was detected once. This chain joins TRBV4-1 and TRBJ1-5; 8 nucleotides agree with TRBD1. J gave up 5 bases and V 4 bases, and 13 bases lay outside the gene matches. This CDR3 spans 17 amino acids. The V gene's germline CDR1 is MGHRA and CDR2 YSYEKL. Here the CDR3 reads CASSPESRTGLYQPQHF. The CDR3, as DNA: TGCGCCAGCAGCCCAGAGTCCAGGACAGGGCTTTATCAGCCCCAGCATTTT.

The CDR3 DNA is TGTGCCAGCCGCATATTCGGGACAGCTGGAAACACCATATATTTT. This gives the protein CASRIFGTAGNTIYF. V usage is TRBV21-1 and J usage is TRBJ1-3; the DNA was not compared with TRBD1, the D call given in the table. TRBV21-1 is noted as a pseudogene. The CDR3 extends over 15 amino acids.

The V call is TRBV29-1, the J call TRBJ2-5; TRBD2 matches 7 bases. Trimming at V came to 3 bases and at J to 2 bases, leaving 3 bases not matched to a gene. The CDR3 has 13 residues. The germline V gene has CDR1 SQVTM and CDR2 ANQGSEA. In DNA form, the CDR3 reads TGCAGCGTTGAGCGGGGGTCACAAGAGACCCAGTACTTC. Protein product: CSVERGSQETQYF.

This chain connects TRBV24-1 to TRBJ1-5, with a tentative D call TRBD1 (6 bases). Trimming took off 5 bases at V and 5 bases at J, with 9 bases between the two ends. The CDR3 extends over 13 amino acids. Per germline, CDR1 KGHDR and CDR2 SFDVKD. CDR3 protein: CATSAGGHQPQHF. CDR3 in DNA: TGTGCCACCAGTGCCGGGGGGCATCAGCCCCAGCATTTT.

This clone was seen just once. V is TRBV7-2 and J is TRBJ2-7; 12 nucleotides match TRBD1. Germline trimming cut 1 base from V and 4 bases from J; bases unmatched to any gene: 8. Per the germline V gene, CDR1 is SGHTA and CDR2 is FQGNSA. CDR3 length: 17 amino acids. The CDR3, as DNA: TGTGCCAGCAGCTTAGGGACCTTGGGACAGGGGGCTTACGAGCAGTACTTC. Its translation: CASSLGTLGQGAYEQYF. Complete variable domain (other parts from reference TRBV7-2 and TRBJ2-7): GAGVSQSPSNKVTEKGKDVELRCDPISGHTALYWYRQSLGQGLEFLIYFQGNSAPDKSGLPSDRFSAERTGGSVSTLTIQRTQQEDSAVYLCASSLGTLGQGAYEQYFGPGTRLTVT.

The rearrangement uses TRBV5-6 and TRBJ2-7, with 9 bases lining up with TRBD1. The CDR3 length is 15 residues. V lost 4 bases and J lost 7; bases outside the gene matches: 12. From germline, CDR1 is SGHDT and CDR2 YYEEEE. DNA of the CDR3: TGTGCCAGCAGCCTACCGGGACAGGGTGTAGGGGAGCAGTACTTC. The encoded protein is CASSLPGQGVGEQYF.

The chain links TRBV28 to TRBJ2-3; 7 nucleotides match TRBD2. Germline assignment: CDR1 MDHEN and CDR2 SYDVKM. The junction had 5 bases not matched to a gene; V was cut back by 5 bases and J by 0 bases. CDR3 length equals 15 residues. CDR3 in DNA: TGTGCCAGCAGTCCCCGCGGGGGTAGCACAGATACGCAGTATTTT. Amino acids: CASSPRGGSTDTQYF.

The chain joins TRBV5-4 to TRBJ2-1; TRBD1 aligns across 8 bases. The germline V gene encodes CDR1 SGHNT and CDR2 YYREEE (reference sequence). V shed 3 bases, J shed 2 bases, and the junction held 10 bases outside the gene matches. The length of the CDR3 is 17 residues. CDR3 bases: TGTGCCAGCAGCTGGGCCCCGACAGGGGCGGCCTACAATGAGCAGTTCTTC. The encoded protein is CASSWAPTGAAYNEQFF.

This chain connects TRBV24-1 to TRBJ1-2; no firm D call. The germline gives CDR1 KGHDR, CDR2 SFDVKD. The CDR3 is 11 residues long. Trimming took off 4 bases at V and 9 bases at J, with 8 bases between the two ends. The CDR3 protein is CATSDIDSYTF. The CDR3 DNA is TGTGCCACCAGTGACATCGACAGCTACACCTTC.

CDR3 DNA sequence: TGCGCCAGCAGGGAGACTGACAGCTATGGCTACACCTTC. It codes for CASRETDSYGYTF. The rearrangement uses TRBV5-1 and TRBJ1-2; D may be TRBD1 (5 bases). The CDR3 loop spans 13 amino acids. Germline CDR1 and CDR2: SGHRS and YFSETQ. Between the trimmed V and J ends, which lost 5 bases and 4 bases, there was a span of 12 bases. The full variable domain, rest sourced from reference TRBV5-1 and TRBJ1-2, is KAGVTQTPRYLIKTRGQQVTLSCSPISGHRSVSWYQQTPGQGLQFLFEYFSETQRNKGNFPGRFSGRQFSNSRSEMNVSTLELGDSALYLCASRETDSYGYTFGSGTRLTVV.

V is TRBV11-3 and J is TRBJ1-2; D uncertain. Trimming removed 5 bases from V and 5 bases from J, with 18 bases in between. Germline loops: CDR1 SGHNT, CDR2 YENEEA. The CDR3 is made up of 15 amino acids. The CDR3 sequence: CASSRGRDVHYGYTF. The CDR3 DNA is TGTGCCAGCAGCCGGGGAAGGGATGTTCATTATGGCTACACCTTC.

J is TRBJ2-2 and V is TRBV5-1; TRBD1 matches 11 bases. V gave up 0 bases and J gave up 4 bases; unmatched junction bases: 2. Germline CDR1 SGHRS, CDR2 YFSETQ. The CDR3 runs to 16 residues. The CDR3 sequence is CASSLVGTGGTGELFF. The DNA for the CDR3 is TGCGCCAGCAGCTTGGTGGGGACAGGGGGCACCGGGGAGCTGTTTTTT.

The chain employs TRBV6-1 and TRBJ1-5; D is unresolved. CDR3 length equals 13 residues. V was pared by 2 bases and J by 9 bases, with 11 bases between. Germline lookup yields CDR1 MNHNS and CDR2 SASEGT. CDR3 sequence: CASSELVDRPQHF. CDR3 DNA sequence: TGTGCCAGCAGTGAACTGGTCGATAGGCCCCAGCATTTT.

The chain carries TRBV2 and TRBJ2-7; 9 bases are shared with TRBD2. V lost 0 bases, J lost 2 bases, and 5 bases stayed unmatched. Germline loops: CDR1 SNHLY, CDR2 FYNNEI. The CDR3 sequence is 16 residues long. The CDR3 loop reads CASSEAVLAGPYEQYF. The CDR3 DNA sequence: TGTGCCAGCAGTGAAGCGGTTCTAGCGGGGCCCTACGAGCAGTACTTC.

The J gene is TRBJ2-3, the V gene TRBV10-1, with TRBD2 as a possible D gene (6 bases). V shed 2 bases and J shed 4 bases, with 10 bases lying between them. The V gene's germline CDR1 is WNHNN and CDR2 SYGVQD (reference sequence). The CDR3 is made up of 14 amino acids. The DNA of the CDR3 is TGCGCCAGCAGTGAGGTTAGCGGAGCAGATACGCAGTATTTT. Protein product: CASSEVSGADTQYF.

The rearrangement links TRBV6-5 to TRBJ2-1, with D maybe TRBD2 (5 bases). With 8 bases removed from V and 0 bases from J, the gap between germline ends came to 8 bases. CDR3 length equals 13 residues. Germline lookup yields CDR1 MNHEY and CDR2 SVGAGI. As DNA, the CDR3 is TGTGCCAGCGGAGGTTCCTCCTACAATGAGCAGTTCTTC. Translating it yields CASGGSSYNEQFF.

This chain joins TRBV6-6 and TRBJ2-2, with 10 bases aligning to TRBD2. Per the germline V gene, CDR1 is MNHNY and CDR2 is SVGAGI (reference sequence). The ends lost 8 bases at V and 7 bases at J; junction bases unmatched: 10. This CDR3 contains 15 residues. CDR3 protein: CASGPAGGPGGELFF. The CDR3 DNA sequence: TGTGCCAGCGGACCAGCGGGGGGGCCCGGCGGGGAGCTGTTTTTT.